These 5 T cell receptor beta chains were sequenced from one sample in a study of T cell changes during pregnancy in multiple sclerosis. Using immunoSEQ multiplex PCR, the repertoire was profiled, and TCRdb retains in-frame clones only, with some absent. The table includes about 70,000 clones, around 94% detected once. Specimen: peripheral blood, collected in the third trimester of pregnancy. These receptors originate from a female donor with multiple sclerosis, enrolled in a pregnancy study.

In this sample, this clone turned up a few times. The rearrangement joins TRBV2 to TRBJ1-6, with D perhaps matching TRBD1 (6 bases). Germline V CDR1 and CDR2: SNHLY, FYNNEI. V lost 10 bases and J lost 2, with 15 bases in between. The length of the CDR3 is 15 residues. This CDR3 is CATRTQGTYNSPLHF. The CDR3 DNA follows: TGTGCCACCAGGACACAGGGAACCTATAATTCACCCCTCCACTTT. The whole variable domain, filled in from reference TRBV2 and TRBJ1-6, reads EPEVTQTPSHQVTQMGQEVILRCVPISNHLYFYWYRQILGQKVEFLVSFYNNEISEKSEIFDDQFSVERPDGSNFTLKIRSTKLEDSAMYFCATRTQGTYNSPLHFGNGTRLTVT.

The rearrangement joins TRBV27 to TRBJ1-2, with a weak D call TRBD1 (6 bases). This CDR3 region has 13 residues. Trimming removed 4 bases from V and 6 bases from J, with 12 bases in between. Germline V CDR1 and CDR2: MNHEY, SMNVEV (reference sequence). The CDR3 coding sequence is TGTGCCAGCAGTTGGGCACAGGGTGATGGCTACACCTTC. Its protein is CASSWAQGDGYTF.

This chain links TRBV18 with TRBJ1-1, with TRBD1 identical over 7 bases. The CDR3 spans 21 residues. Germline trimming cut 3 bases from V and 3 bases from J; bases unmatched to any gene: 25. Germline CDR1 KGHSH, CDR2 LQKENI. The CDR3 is CASSPLNSPSTGLGLDTEAFF. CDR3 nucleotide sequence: TGTGCCAGCTCACCCCTTAACTCACCCTCGACAGGGCTGGGTTTGGACACTGAAGCTTTCTTT.

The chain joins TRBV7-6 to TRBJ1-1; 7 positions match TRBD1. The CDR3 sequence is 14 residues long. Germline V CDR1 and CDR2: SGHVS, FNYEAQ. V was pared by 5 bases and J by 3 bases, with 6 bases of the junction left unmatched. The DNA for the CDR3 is TGTGCCAGCAGCGCTAGACAGGGCGACACTGAAGCTTTCTTT. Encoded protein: CASSARQGDTEAFF.

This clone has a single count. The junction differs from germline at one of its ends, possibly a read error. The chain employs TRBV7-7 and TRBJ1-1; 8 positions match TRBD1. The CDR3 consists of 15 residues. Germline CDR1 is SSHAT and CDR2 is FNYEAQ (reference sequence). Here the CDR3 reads CASSSRTGPVTEAFF. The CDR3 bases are TGTGCTAGCAGCTCTCGGACAGGGCCGGTCACTGAAGCTTTCTTT.